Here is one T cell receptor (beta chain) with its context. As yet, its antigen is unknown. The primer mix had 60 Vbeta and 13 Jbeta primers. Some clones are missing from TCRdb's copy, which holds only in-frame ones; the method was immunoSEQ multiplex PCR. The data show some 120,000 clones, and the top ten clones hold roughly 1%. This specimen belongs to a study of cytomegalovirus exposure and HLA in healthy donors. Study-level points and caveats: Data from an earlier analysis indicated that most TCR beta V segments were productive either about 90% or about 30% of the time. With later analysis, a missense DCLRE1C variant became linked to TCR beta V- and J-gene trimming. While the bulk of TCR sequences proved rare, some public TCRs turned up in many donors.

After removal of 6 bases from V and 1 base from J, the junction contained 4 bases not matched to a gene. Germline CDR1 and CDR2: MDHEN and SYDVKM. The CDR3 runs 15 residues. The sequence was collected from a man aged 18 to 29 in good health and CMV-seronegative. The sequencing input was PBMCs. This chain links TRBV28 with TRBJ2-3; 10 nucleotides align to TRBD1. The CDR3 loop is CASSPGTGGTDTQYF. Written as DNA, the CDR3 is TGTGCCAGCAGCCCTGGGACAGGGGGCACAGATACGCAGTATTTT.